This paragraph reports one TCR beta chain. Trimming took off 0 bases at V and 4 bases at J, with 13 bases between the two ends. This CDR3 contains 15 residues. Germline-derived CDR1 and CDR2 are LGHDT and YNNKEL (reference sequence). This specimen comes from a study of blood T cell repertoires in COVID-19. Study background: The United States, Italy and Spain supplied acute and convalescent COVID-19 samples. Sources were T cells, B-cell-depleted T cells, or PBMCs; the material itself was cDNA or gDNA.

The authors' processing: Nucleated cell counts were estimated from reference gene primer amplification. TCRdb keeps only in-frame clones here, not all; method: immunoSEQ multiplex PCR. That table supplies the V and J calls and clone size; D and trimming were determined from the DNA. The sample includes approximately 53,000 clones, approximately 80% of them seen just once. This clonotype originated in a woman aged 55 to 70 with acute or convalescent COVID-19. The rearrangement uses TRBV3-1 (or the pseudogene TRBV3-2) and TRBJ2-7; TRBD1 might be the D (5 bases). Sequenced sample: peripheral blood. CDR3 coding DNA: TGTGCCAGCAGCCAAGATTCAGGGATGAGGTACGAGCAGTACTTC. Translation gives CASSQDSGMRYEQYF.